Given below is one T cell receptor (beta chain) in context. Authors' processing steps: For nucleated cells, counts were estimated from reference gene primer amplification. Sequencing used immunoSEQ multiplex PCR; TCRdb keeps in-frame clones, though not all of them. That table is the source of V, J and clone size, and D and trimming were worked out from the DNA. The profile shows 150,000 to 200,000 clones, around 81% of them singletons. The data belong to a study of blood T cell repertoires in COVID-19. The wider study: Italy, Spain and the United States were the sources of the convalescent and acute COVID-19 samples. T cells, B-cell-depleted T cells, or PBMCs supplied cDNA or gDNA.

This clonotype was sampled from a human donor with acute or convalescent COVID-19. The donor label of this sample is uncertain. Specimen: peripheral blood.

The CDR3 loop reads CASSLMDSNSPLHF. CDR3 coding DNA: TGCGCCAGCAGCTTGATGGACAGTAATTCACCCCTCCACTTT. The V gene is TRBV5-1, the J gene TRBJ1-6; D is possibly TRBD1 (6 bases). Germline-derived CDR1 and CDR2 are SGHRS and YFSETQ. This CDR3 contains 14 residues. Trimming cost V 1 base and J 6 bases, with 8 bases left between them.